This T cell receptor beta chain comes out of a study of CD8 T cell repertoires and HIV-1 epitope variants. About the research overall: Epitopes were three Gag families plus Nef HW9 and YT9.

J lost 2 bases, V lost 2 bases, and 11 bases had no gene match. Per the germline V gene, CDR1 is MRHNA and CDR2 is SNTAGT. There are 18 residues in the CDR3. In the case of this clone: Its target is unknown.

Here immunoSEQ multiplex PCR was the method, and the copy in TCRdb shows in-frame clones only, minus some. Of 2,500 to 3,000 clones detected, 69% appear once; the ten largest clones hold 30% to 45%. V and J are TRBV6-4 and TRBJ2-1, with 8 bases identical to TRBD1. The sequence came from a male donor with HIV. Sample: cultured CD8+ T cells derived from PBMCs. CDR3 sequence: CASSDTLAQGVTYNEQFF. CDR3 in DNA: TGTGCCAGCAGTGACACTCTTGCACAGGGGGTAACCTACAATGAGCAGTTCTTC.